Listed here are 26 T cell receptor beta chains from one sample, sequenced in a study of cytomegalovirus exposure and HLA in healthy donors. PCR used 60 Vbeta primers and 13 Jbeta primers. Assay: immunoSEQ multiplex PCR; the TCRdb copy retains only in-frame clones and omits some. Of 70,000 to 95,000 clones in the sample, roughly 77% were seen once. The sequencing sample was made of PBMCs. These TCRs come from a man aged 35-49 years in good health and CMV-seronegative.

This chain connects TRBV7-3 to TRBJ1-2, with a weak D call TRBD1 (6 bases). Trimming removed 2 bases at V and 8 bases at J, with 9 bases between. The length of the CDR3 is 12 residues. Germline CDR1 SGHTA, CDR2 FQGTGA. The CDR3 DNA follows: TGTGCCAGCAGCTTATTTGGGGGCGGCTACACCTTC. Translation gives CASSLFGGGYTF.

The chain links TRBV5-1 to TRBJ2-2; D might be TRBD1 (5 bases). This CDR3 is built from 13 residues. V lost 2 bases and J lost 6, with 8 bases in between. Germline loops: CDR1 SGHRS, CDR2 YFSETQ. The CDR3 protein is CASSFGRAGELFF. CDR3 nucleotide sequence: TGCGCCAGCAGCTTCGGCAGGGCCGGGGAGCTGTTTTTT.

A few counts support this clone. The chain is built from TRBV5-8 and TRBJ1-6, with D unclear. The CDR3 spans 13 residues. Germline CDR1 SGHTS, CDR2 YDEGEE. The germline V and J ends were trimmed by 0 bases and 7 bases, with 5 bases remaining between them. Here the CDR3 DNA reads TGTGCCAGCAGCTTGGTTCCGAATTCACCCCTCCACTTT. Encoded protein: CASSLVPNSPLHF.

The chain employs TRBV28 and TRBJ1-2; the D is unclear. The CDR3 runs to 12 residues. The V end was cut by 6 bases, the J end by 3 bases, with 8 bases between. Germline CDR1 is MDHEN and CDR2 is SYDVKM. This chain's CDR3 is CASRMRDYGYTF. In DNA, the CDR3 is TGTGCCAGCAGGATGAGGGACTATGGCTACACCTTC.

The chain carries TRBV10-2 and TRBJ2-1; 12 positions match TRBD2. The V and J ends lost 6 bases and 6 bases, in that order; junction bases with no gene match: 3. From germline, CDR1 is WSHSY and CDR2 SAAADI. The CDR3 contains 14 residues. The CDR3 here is CASRASGRANEQFF. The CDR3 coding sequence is TGCGCCAGCAGGGCTAGCGGGAGGGCCAATGAGCAGTTCTTC.

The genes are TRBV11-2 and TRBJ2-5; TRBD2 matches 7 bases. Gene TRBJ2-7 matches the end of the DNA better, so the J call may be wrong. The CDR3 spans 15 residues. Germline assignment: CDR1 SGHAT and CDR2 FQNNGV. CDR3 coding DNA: TGTGCCAGCAGCTTAGCTGCTAGCGGATACTACGAGCAGTACTTC. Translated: CASSLAASGYYEQYF.

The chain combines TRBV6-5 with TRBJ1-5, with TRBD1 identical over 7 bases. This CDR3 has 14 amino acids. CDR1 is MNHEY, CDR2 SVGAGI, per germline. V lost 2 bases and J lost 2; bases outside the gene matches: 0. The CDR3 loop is CASSYTGGNQPQHF. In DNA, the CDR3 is TGTGCCAGCAGTTACACAGGGGGCAATCAGCCCCAGCATTTT.

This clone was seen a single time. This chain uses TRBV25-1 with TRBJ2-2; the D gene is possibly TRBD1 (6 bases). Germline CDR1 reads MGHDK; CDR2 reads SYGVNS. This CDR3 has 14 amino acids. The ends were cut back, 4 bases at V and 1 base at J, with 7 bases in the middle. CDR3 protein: CASSATGNTGELFF. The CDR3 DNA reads TGTGCCAGCAGTGCGACAGGGAACACCGGGGAGCTGTTTTTT. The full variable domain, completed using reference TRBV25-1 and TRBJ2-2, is EADIYQTPRYLVIGTGKKITLECSQTMGHDKMYWYQQDPGMELHLIHYSYGVNSTEKGDLSSESTVSRIRTEHFPLTLESARPSHTSQYLCASSATGNTGELFFGEGSRLTVL.

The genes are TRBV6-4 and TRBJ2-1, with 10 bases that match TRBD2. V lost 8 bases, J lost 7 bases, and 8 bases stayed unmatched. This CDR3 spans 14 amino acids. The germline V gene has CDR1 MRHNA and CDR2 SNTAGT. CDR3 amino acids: CASSPGLASNEQFF. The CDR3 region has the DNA TGTGCCAGCTCCCCGGGACTAGCGTCTAATGAGCAGTTCTTC.

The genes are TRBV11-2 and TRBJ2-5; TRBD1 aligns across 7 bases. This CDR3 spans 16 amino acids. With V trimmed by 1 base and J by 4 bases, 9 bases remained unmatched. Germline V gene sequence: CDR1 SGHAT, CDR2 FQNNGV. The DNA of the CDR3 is TGTGCCAGCAGCTTAGGGGTTTCGAGGGGGCGAGAGACCCAGTACTTC. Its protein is CASSLGVSRGRETQYF.

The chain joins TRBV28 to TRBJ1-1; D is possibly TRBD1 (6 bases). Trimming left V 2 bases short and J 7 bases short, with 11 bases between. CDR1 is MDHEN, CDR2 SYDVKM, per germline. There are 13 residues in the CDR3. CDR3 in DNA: TGTGCCAGCAGTTTAATAGGGGGAGTTGAAGCTTTCTTT. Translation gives CASSLIGGVEAFF.

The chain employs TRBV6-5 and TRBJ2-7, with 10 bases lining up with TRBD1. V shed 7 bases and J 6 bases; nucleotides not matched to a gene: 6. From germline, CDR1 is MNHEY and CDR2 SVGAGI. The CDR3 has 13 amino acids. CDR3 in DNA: TGTGCCAGCACCGGGACAGGGGAAGGCGAGCAGTACTTC. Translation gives CASTGTGEGEQYF.

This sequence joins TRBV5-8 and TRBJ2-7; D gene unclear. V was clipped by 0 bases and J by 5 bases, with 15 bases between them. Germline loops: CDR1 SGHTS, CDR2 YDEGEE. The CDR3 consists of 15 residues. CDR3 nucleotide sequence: TGTGCCAGCAGCTTGGGGTCGTCGAAAGCCAACGAGCAGTACTTC. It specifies CASSLGSSKANEQYF.

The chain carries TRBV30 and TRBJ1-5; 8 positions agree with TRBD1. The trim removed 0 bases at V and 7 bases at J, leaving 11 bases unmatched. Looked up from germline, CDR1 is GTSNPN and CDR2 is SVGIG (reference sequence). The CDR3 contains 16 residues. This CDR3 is CAWSVLGQGAIQPQHF. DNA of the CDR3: TGTGCCTGGAGTGTACTAGGTCAGGGGGCGATACAGCCCCAGCATTTT.

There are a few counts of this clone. This CDR3 is CASSQEGSGGSGEQYF. In DNA, the CDR3 is TGCGCCAGCAGCCAAGAGGGGAGCGGGGGGTCGGGGGAGCAGTACTTC. V and J are TRBV4-1 and TRBJ2-7; 9 bases line up with TRBD2. CDR1 and CDR2 (germline): MGHRA, YSYEKL. CDR3 length equals 16 residues. Trimming took 0 bases from V and 7 from J; bases not matched to a gene: 10.

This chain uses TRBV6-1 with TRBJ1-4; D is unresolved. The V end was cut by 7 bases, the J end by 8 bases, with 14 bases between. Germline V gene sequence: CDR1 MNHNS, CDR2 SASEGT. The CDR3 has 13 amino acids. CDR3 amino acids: CASNREQREKLFF. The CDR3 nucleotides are TGTGCCAGCAATCGTGAGCAGAGGGAAAAACTGTTTTTT.

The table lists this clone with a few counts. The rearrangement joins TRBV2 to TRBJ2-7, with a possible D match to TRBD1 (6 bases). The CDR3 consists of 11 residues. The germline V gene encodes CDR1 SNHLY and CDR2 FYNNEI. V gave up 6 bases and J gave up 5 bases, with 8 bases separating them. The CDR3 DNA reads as TGTGCCAGCAGGGGGGCGAACGAGCAGTACTTC. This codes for CASRGANEQYF.

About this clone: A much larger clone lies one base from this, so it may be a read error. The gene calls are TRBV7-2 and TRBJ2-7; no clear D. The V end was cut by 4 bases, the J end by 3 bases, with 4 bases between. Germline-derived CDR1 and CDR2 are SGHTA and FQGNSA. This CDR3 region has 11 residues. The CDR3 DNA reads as TGTGCCAGCAGCTCCCACTACGAGCAGTACTTC. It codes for CASSSHYEQYF.

The chain's CDR3 is CASSLPRQPNSPLHF. Here the CDR3 DNA reads TGTGCCAGCAGCCTACCCCGACAGCCTAATTCACCCCTCCACTTT. The chain uses TRBV7-8 and TRBJ1-6; D might be TRBD1 (5 bases). The CDR3 is 15 amino acids. Germline V gene sequence: CDR1 SGHVS, CDR2 FQNEAQ. Trimming pared 5 bases from V and 6 bases from J, leaving 14 bases between.

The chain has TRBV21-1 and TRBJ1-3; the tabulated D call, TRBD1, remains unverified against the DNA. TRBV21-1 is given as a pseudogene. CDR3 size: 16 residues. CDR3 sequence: CASSKGVTGAGNTIYF. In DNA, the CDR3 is TGTGCCAGCAGCAAAGGAGTTACAGGGGCGGGAAACACCATATATTTT.

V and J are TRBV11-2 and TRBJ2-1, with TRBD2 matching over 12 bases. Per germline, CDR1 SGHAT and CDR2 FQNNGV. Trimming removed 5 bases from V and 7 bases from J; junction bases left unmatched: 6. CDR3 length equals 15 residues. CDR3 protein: CASSRTSGALNEQFF. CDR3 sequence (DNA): TGTGCCAGCAGCCGGACTAGCGGGGCCTTAAATGAGCAGTTCTTC.

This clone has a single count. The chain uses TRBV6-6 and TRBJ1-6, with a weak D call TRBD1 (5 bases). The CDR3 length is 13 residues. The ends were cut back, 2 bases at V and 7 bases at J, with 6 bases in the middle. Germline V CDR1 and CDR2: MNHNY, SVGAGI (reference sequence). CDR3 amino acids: CASSYAGNSPLHF. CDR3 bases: TGTGCCAGCAGTTACGCAGGGAATTCACCCCTCCACTTT.

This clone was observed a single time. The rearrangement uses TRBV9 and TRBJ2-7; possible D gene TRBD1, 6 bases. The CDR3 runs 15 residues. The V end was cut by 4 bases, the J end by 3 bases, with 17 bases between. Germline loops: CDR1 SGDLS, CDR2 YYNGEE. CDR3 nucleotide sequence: TGTGCCAGCAGCCCAGGACAGCGTACTGACTACGAGCAGTACTTC. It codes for CASSPGQRTDYEQYF.

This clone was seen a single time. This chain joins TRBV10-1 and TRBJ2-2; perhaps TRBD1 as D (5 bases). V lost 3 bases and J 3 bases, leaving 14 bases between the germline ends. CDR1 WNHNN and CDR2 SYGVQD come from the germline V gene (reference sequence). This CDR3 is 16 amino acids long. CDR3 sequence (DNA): TGCGCCAGCAGTGACCAGGGTATCAAGGACACCGGGGAGCTGTTTTTT. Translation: CASSDQGIKDTGELFF.

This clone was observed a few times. CDR3 region: CASSGLVSGANVLTF. CDR3 nucleotides: TGCGCCAGCAGTGGTTTAGTCTCTGGGGCCAACGTCCTGACTTTC. J is TRBJ2-6 and V is TRBV10-2; D ambiguous. This CDR3 comprises 15 residues. Germline CDR1 WSHSY, CDR2 SAAADI. With 4 bases removed from V and 0 bases from J, the gap between germline ends came to 7 bases.

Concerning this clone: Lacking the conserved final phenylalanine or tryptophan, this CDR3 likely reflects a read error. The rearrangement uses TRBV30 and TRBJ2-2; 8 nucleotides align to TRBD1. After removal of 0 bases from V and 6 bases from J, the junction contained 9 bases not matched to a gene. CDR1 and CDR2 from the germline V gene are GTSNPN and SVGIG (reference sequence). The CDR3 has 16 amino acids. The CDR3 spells CAWSVRAGGVSGELFL. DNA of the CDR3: TGTGCCTGGAGTGTACGGGCAGGGGGCGTCTCCGGGGAGCTGTTTTTG.